The rows below give T cell receptor beta chains drawn from one sample of a study of human T cells and chemical hapten exposure. TCRdb reanalysed the RACE reads using MiXCR and keeps one entry per CDR3 protein. The sample contains some 71,000 distinct CDR3 sequences, 10% of which appear only once. The sequenced sample was whole blood, obtained in connection with sensitization to the hapten diphenylcyclopropenone (DPC). Receptors originate from a woman in her forties or fifties with alopecia areata. Some clones in this sample may be carry-over from other donors' samples. Each CDR3 is given with its conserved first and last residue.

V	length	CDR3
TRBV29-1	11	CSVAGVYEQYF
TRBV28	14	CASSLDLDQETQYF
TRBV3-1	15	CASTINRGRGYGYTF
TRBV20-1	14	CSASTAYSNQPQHF
TRBV29-1	14	CSVEKQGTAYEQYF
TRBV30	14	CAWSFYLGHRGYTF
TRBV6-2/TRBV6-3	15	CASTRRESDTGELFF
TRBV5-4	16	CASSFPGQGFLETQYF
TRBV6-6	15	CASSFPAGSGNTIYF
TRBV7-8	15	CASSFAGTENTEAFF
TRBV2	15	CASSESRQGGSPLHF
TRBV12-3/TRBV12-4	17	CASSLRAGGTPYNEQFF
TRBV29-1	12	CSVDLGGAGQYF
TRBV5-1	19	CASSLAVVVGARGSNEQFF
TRBV15	18	CATSRVGRLAGGLDEQFF
TRBV24-1	14	CATSDFGSSKPQHF
TRBV27	12	CASSDTGVEQYF
TRBV10-3	13	CATLGQKNQPQHF
TRBV4-1	16	CASSQVISGSSYEQYF
TRBV9	18	CASSVGPAGTSGTDTQYF
TRBV6-1	12	CASSEWERELFF
TRBV19	14	CASSPGTSLYVQYF
TRBV3-1	11	CASSQASEQYF
TRBV7-6	15	CASSFLKTPSDTQYF
TRBV20-1	13	CSARGRVMAPLHF
TRBV5-1	15	CASSPSGKNTGELFF
TRBV6-5	12	CASSPKNTEAFF
TRBV5-4	14	CASSSQGSQETQYF
TRBV27	14	CASSFNRIAYEQYF
TRBV9	15	CASSVDMVNTGELFF
TRBV10-3	14	CAIRQGVPNTEAFF
TRBV7-9	16	CASSPPGLAGANEQFF
TRBV11-2	14	CASSARDGTYEQYF
TRBV6-1	15	CASSEAWGLTDTQYF
TRBV7-6	14	CASSSGQGYEKLFF
TRBV3-1	17	CASSQDTRASSTDTQYF
TRBV7-9	15	CASSSRDRPFYGYTF
TRBV15	14	CATSRDLAPNEQFF
TRBV12-5	16	CASGLLAREGQDEQFF
TRBV4-1	15	CASSQTYLGVQPQHF
TRBV5-1	14	CASSLAKIGETQYF
TRBV20-1	11	CSASPLTEAFF